These 18 T cell receptor beta chains originate from one sample sequenced in a study of blood T cells in healthy people across ages. Primers used in a second PCR of about 7 to 12 cycles were a sample-barcoded 5' primer and a J-beta primer mix. TCRdb processed the 5' RACE reads anew with MiXCR; each CDR3 protein has one entry. The sample has 790,000 or so distinct CDR3 sequences; about 45% are singletons. The sequenced material came from blood. Receptor source: a man at least 80 years old in good health.

This sequence joins TRBV15 and TRBJ2-5; D might be TRBD1 (6 bases). The CDR3 length is 14 residues. The V gene lost 0 bases and the J gene lost 11 bases, with 16 bases spanning the gap. The germline V gene encodes CDR1 LNHNV and CDR2 YYDKDF (reference sequence). CDR3 loop: CATSRDVGQPEQYF. The CDR3 nucleotides are TGTGCCACCAGCAGAGATGTGGGACAACCAGAGCAGTACTTC.

The chain carries TRBV28 and TRBJ2-5; 15 bases are shared with TRBD2. The CDR3 loop spans 16 amino acids. The J segment lost 5 bases and the V segment lost 5 bases, leaving 6 bases of the junction unmatched. Germline CDR1 MDHEN, CDR2 SYDVKM. The CDR3 bases are TGTGCCAGCAGTCGGGGACTAGCGGGAGGTTTGGAGACCCAGTACTTC. Translated, it gives CASSRGLAGGLETQYF.

The J gene is TRBJ1-2, the V gene TRBV10-2; D possibly corresponds to TRBD1 (5 bases). Germline V CDR1 and CDR2: WSHSY, SAAADI. The CDR3 contains 15 residues. The V gene lost 3 bases and the J gene lost 5 bases, with 16 bases spanning the gap. The CDR3 loop is CASSDPGISGYGYTF. The CDR3 bases are TGCGCCAGCAGTGACCCAGGGATTAGCGGGTATGGCTACACCTTC.

This clonotype was recorded only once. The rearrangement uses TRBV6-5 and TRBJ2-1; 12 bases map to TRBD2. This CDR3 has 14 amino acids. The germline V gene encodes CDR1 MNHEY and CDR2 SVGAGI. J gave up 10 bases and V 6 bases, and 7 bases lay outside the gene matches. CDR3 region: CASRRTSGVHEQFF. The CDR3 DNA sequence: TGTGCCAGCAGGAGGACTAGCGGGGTCCACGAGCAGTTCTTC.

The sample holds a few counts of this clonotype. The V and J genes are TRBV9 and TRBJ2-1; D is unresolved. Germline V lookup: CDR1 SGDLS, CDR2 YYNGEE. The CDR3 runs 14 residues. The germline V and J ends were trimmed by 0 bases and 3 bases, with 7 bases remaining between them. The CDR3 DNA sequence: TGTGCCAGCAGCGTAGGAAGACTCTACAATGAGCAGTTCTTC. Encoded protein: CASSVGRLYNEQFF.

For this clonotype: A much more abundant neighbour one base away suggests this may be a read error. The rearrangement uses TRBV14 and TRBJ2-7; TRBD1 might be the D (5 bases). TRBJ2-5 explains the end of the DNA better; the J call may be wrong. CDR1 is SGHDN, CDR2 FVKESK, per germline. CDR3 length equals 15 residues. The CDR3 bases are TGTGCCAGCAGCCAAGAAGCAGGGCACCAAGAGACCCAGTACTTC. Translating it yields CASSQEAGHQETQYF.

This clonotype was counted once. V and J are TRBV20-1 and TRBJ2-7; 11 positions agree with TRBD2. The CDR3 loop spans 15 amino acids. V was clipped by 7 bases and J by 2 bases; unmatched bases: 10. CDR1 and CDR2 (germline): DFQATT, SNEGSKA (reference sequence). The CDR3 protein is CSVESSGRATYEQYF. The CDR3 DNA sequence: TGCAGTGTCGAAAGTAGCGGGAGGGCCACCTACGAGCAGTACTTC.

This clonotype turned up a few times. The rearrangement uses TRBV30 and TRBJ2-3; TRBD2 matches 12 bases. J gave up 9 bases and V 3 bases, and 7 bases lay outside the gene matches. In germline, CDR1 is GTSNPN, CDR2 SVGIG (reference sequence). This CDR3 region has 14 residues. Here the CDR3 reads CAWRGTSGPGTQYF. CDR3 nucleotide sequence: TGTGCCTGGAGGGGGACTAGCGGGCCCGGGACGCAGTATTTT.

This sequence joins TRBV6-2 or TRBV6-3 and TRBJ2-7, with TRBD1 identical over 7 bases. CDR3 length: 15 amino acids. Germline lookup yields CDR1 MNHEY and CDR2 SVGEGT. V lost 5 bases to trimming and J lost 7 bases; unmatched junction nucleotides: 14. The CDR3 spells CASSPLTGFQFEQYF. In DNA, the CDR3 is TGTGCCAGCAGTCCATTGACAGGGTTCCAATTTGAGCAGTACTTC.

The rearrangement links TRBV11-2 to TRBJ1-4; 9 bases are a match to TRBD1. V was pared by 4 bases and J by 8 bases, with 11 bases of the junction left unmatched. Germline V CDR1 and CDR2: SGHAT, FQNNGV. The CDR3 totals 16 residues. DNA for the CDR3: TGTGCCAGCAGCTCGAGAACCGGGACAGGGCAGGAAAAACTGTTTTTT. It translates to CASSSRTGTGQEKLFF.

The table lists this clonotype with many counts. The chain joins TRBV5-1 to TRBJ2-3; TRBD1 might be the D (6 bases). The germline V gene has CDR1 SGHRS and CDR2 YFSETQ. The CDR3 consists of 14 residues. Trimming shortened V by 4 bases and J by 2 bases, and 11 bases separated the two germline ends. The chain's CDR3 is CASSVRQVTDTQYF. In nucleotides, the CDR3 is TGCGCCAGCAGCGTTCGACAGGTCACAGATACGCAGTATTTT.

The genes are TRBV20-1 and TRBJ2-5; the D gene is possibly TRBD1 (5 bases). This CDR3 is built from 13 residues. CDR1 is DFQATT and CDR2 is SNEGSKA in the germline V gene (reference sequence). The ends were cut back, 3 bases at V and 5 bases at J, with 13 bases in the middle. The CDR3 loop reads CSASFRGRETQYF. The DNA of the CDR3 is TGCAGTGCTAGTTTTAGGGGCAGGGAGACCCAGTACTTC.

This clonotype showed up many times. This could be a read error, since a much larger clone is one nucleotide away. This chain links TRBV29-1 with TRBJ2-5; 7 nucleotides match TRBD2. From germline, CDR1 is SQVTM and CDR2 ANQGSEA. The CDR3 has 12 amino acids. The CDR3 sequence: CGGEIKRDEQYF. Written as DNA, the CDR3 is TGCGGAGGGGAGATCAAGCGGGATGAGCAGTACTTC.

This rearrangement joins TRBV24-1 to TRBJ2-3; D uncertain. The V gene's germline CDR1 is KGHDR and CDR2 SFDVKD. CDR3 length: 12 amino acids. Trimming pared 7 bases from V and 6 bases from J, leaving 10 bases between. The CDR3 region has the DNA TGTGCCACCAGCGGACGTTCGGATACGCAGTATTTT. Amino acids: CATSGRSDTQYF.

The J gene is TRBJ2-5, the V gene TRBV6-6; tentative D call: TRBD1 (6 bases). Looked up from germline, CDR1 is MNHNY and CDR2 is SVGAGI (reference sequence). Trimming took 7 bases from V and 5 from J, leaving 17 bases between them. This CDR3 contains 14 residues. The CDR3 DNA reads TGTGCCAGCACCCCTCTGGGGGCAAGTGAGACCCAGTACTTC. It specifies CASTPLGASETQYF.

As to this clonotype: It may be a read error: a sequence one base away is much more abundant. The chain recombines TRBV4-3 with TRBJ2-7; 9 nucleotides align to TRBD2. The CDR3 is 15 amino acids. CDR1 LGHNA and CDR2 YSLEER come from the germline V gene. The CDR3 protein is CASGQGWTSDNEQYF. CDR3 coding DNA: TGCGCCAGCGGCCAAGGGTGGACTAGCGACAATGAGCAGTACTTC.

The chain employs TRBV29-1 and TRBJ2-7; 8 positions match TRBD2. The CDR3 is made up of 13 amino acids. CDR1 and CDR2 from the germline V gene are SQVTM and ANQGSEA. With V trimmed by 7 bases and J by 6 bases, 11 bases remained unmatched. The CDR3 spells CSALPGLGSEQYF. The CDR3 DNA reads TGCAGCGCGCTACCGGGACTAGGTTCCGAGCAGTACTTC.

J is TRBJ2-1 and V is TRBV12-5; 14 positions match TRBD2. V gave up 1 base and J gave up 6 bases; unmatched junction bases: 2. This CDR3 contains 16 residues. CDR1 is LGHNT and CDR2 is FRNRAP in the germline V gene. The CDR3 DNA reads TGTGCTAGTGGTTTGGAGACTAGCGGGGGGGCCAATGAGCAGTTCTTC. This codes for CASGLETSGGANEQFF.